The following is a TCR beta chain sequence with its context. The data stem from a study of blood T cell repertoires in COVID-19. Background on the study: PBMCs, B-cell-depleted T cells, or T cells were the source of the cDNA or gDNA that made up the material.

As originally analysed: It was from reference gene primer amplification that nucleated cell counts were estimated. Profiled with immunoSEQ multiplex PCR; TCRdb holds only in-frame clones, not every one. From that table come the V and J calls and clone size; the DNA was used to work out D and trimming. The sample records 200,000 to 250,000 clones, about 91% being singletons. The germline gives CDR1 LGHNT, CDR2 FRNRAP. Trimming pared 6 bases from V and 0 bases from J, leaving 11 bases between. The CDR3 loop spans 14 amino acids. The sequencing input was peripheral blood. V and J are TRBV12-5 and TRBJ1-1; D unresolved. This receptor was identified in a woman in her thirties or forties with acute or convalescent COVID-19. In nucleotides, the CDR3 is TGTGCTAGTGGCCTAGCGGCCCTGAACACTGAAGCTTTCTTT. Protein sequence: CASGLAALNTEAFF.